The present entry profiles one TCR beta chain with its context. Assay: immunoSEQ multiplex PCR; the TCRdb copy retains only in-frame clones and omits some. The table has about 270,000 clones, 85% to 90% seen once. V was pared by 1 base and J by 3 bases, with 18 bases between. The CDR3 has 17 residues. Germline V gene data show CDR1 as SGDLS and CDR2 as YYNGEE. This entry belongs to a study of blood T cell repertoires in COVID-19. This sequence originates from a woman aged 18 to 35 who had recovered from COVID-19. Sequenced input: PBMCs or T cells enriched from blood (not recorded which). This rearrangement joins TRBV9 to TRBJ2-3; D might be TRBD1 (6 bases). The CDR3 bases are TGTGCCAGCAGCGTAATGTCAGGGGATGTAGATACAGATACGCAGTATTTT. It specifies CASSVMSGDVDTDTQYF.